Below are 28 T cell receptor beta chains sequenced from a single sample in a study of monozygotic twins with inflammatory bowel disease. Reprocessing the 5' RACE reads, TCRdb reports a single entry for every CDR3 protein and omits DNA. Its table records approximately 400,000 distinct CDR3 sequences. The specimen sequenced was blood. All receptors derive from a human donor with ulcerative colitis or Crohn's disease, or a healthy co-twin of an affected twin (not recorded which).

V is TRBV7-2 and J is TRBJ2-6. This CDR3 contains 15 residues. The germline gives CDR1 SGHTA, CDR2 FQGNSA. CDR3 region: CASSLDSSGANVLTF. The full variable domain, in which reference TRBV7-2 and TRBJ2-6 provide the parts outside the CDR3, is GAGVSQSPSNKVTEKGKDVELRCDPISGHTALYWYRQSLGQGLEFLIYFQGNSAPDKSGLPSDRFSAERTGGSVSTLTIQRTQQEDSAVYLCASSLDSSGANVLTFGAGSRLTVL.

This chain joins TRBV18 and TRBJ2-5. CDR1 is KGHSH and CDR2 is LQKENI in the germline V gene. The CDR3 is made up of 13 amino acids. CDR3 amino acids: CASSLLMRETQYF.

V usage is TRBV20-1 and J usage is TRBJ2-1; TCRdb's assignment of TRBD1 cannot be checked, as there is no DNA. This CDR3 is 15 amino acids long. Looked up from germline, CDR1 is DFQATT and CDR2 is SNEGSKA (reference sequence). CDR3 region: CSARSRADSYNEQFF.

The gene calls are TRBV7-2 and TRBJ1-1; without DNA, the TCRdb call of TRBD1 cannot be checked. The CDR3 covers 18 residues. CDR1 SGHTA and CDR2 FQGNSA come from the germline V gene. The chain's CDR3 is CASSLARGNGGRSTEAFF.

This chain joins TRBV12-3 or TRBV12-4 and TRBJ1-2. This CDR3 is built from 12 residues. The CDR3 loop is CASSLTRYGYTF.

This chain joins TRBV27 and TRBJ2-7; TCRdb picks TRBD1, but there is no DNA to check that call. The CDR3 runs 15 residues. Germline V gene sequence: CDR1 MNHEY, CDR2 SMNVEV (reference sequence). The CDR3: CASSLRQVLSYEQYF.

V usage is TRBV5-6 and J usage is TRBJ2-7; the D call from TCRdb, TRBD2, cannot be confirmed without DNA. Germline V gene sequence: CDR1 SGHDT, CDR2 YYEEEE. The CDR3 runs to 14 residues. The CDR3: CASSLGDSPYEQYF.

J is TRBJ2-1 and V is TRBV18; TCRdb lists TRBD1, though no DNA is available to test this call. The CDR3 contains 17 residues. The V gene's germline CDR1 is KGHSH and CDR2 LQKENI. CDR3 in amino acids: CASSPRRGARDNNEQFF.

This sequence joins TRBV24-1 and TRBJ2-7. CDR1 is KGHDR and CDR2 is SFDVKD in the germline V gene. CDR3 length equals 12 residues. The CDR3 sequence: CATSRSGYEQYF.

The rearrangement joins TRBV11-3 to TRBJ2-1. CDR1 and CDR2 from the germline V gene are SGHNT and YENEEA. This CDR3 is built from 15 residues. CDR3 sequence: CASSLDSLSYNEQFF.

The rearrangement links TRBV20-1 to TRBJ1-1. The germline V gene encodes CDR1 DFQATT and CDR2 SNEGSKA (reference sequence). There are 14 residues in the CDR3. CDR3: CSARDPGGNTEAFF.

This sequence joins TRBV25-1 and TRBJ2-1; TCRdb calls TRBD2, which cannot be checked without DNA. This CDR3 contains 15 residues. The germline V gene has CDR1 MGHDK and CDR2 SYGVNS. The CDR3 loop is CASSPWTRGVDEQFF.

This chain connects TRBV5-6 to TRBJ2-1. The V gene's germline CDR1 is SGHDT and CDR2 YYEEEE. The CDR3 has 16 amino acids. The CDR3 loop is CASSLAQQVTYNEQFF.

The CDR3 sequence is CASTSPPAPSGKNIQYF. V is TRBV6-1 and J is TRBJ2-4; TCRdb gives TRBD1 as the D gene, but with no DNA this cannot be confirmed. The CDR3 spans 17 residues. Germline V lookup: CDR1 MNHNS, CDR2 SASEGT.

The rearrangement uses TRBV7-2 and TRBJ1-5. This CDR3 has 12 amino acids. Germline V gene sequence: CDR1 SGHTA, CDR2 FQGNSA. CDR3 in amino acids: CASSRSNQPQHF.

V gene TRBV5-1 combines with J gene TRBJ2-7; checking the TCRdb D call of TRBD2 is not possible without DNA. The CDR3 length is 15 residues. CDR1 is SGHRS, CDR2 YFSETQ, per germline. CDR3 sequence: CASSLIVAGAYEQYF.

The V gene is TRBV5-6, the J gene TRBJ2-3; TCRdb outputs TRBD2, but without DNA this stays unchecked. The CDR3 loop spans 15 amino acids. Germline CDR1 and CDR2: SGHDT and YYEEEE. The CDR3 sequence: CASSLARGVTDTQYF.

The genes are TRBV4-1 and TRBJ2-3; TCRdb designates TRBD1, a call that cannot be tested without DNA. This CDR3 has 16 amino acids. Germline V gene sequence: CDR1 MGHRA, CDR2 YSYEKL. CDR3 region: CASNLEQGRFGDTQYF.

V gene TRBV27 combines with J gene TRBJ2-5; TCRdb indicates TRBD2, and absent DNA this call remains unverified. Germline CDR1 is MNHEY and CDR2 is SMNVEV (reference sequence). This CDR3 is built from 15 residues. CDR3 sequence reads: CASSFIDGIQETQYF.

CDR3 sequence: CASRQRAGTNTDTQYF. V usage is TRBV11-2 and J usage is TRBJ2-3; TCRdb gives TRBD2 as the D gene, but with no DNA this cannot be confirmed. The CDR3 extends over 16 amino acids. Germline loops: CDR1 SGHAT, CDR2 FQNNGV.

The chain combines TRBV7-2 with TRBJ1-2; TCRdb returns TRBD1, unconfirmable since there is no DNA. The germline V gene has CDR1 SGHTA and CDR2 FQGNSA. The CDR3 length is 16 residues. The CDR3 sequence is CASSARWGNFNYGYTF.

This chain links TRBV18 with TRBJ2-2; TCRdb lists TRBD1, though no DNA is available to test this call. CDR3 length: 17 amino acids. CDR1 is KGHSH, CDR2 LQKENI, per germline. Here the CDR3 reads CASSPPMGDRDTGELFF.

The chain's CDR3 is CSVGRTGSNEKLFF. The chain combines TRBV29-1 with TRBJ1-4; TCRdb indicates TRBD1, and absent DNA this call remains unverified. The V gene's germline CDR1 is SQVTM and CDR2 ANQGSEA. The CDR3 runs to 14 residues.

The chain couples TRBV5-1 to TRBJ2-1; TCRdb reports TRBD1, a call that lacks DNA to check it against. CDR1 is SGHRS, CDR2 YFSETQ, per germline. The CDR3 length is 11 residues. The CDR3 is CASRSGQEQFF.

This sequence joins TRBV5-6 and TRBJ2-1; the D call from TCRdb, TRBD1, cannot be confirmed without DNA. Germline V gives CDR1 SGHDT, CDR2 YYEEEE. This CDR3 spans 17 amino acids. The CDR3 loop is CASSLATGWGPYNEQFF.

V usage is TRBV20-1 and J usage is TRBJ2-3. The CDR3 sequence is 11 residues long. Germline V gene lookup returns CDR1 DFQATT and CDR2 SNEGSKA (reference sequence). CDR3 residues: CSASFPDTQYF.

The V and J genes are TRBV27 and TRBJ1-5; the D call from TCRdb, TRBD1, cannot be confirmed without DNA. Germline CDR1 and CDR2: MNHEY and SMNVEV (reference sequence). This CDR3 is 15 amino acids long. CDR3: CASSPRQGEDQPQHF.

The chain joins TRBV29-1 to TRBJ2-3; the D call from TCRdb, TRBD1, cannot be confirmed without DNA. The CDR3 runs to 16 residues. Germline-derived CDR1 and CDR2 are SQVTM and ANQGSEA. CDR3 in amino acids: CSVEDLRVGGTDTQYF.